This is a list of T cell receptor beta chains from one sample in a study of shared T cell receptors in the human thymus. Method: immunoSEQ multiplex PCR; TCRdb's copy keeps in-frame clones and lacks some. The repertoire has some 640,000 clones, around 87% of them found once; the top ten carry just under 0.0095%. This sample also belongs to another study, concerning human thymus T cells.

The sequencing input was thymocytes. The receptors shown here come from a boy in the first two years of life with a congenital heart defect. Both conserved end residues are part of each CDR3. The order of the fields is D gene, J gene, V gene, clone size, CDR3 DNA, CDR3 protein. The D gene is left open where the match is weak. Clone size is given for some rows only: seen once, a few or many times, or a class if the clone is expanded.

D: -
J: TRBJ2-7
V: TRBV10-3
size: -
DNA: TGTGCCATCAGTAACTACTCCTACGAGCAGTACTTC
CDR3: CAISNYSYEQYF

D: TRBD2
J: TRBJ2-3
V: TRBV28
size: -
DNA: TGTGCCAGCAGCCCCCCTTGGGGACTAATAATCACAGATACGCAGTATTTT
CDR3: CASSPPWGLIITDTQYF

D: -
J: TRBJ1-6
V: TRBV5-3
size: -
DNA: TGTGCCAGAAGCTTGATATTCCAGGTTTATTCACCCCTCCACTTT
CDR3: CARSLIFQVYSPLHF

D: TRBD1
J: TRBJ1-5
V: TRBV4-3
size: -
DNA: TGCGCCAGCAGCCAAGTCCTAGGACAGGGGGAACAGCCCCAGCATTTT
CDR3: CASSQVLGQGEQPQHF

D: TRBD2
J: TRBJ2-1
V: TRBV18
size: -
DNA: TGTGCCAGCTCACCCAAACTAGCGAGATACAATGAGCAGTTCTTC
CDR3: CASSPKLARYNEQFF

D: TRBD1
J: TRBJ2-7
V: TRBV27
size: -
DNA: TGTGCCAGCAGTTTATCGGGGGACAGGGCCTACGAGCAGTACTTC
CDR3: CASSLSGDRAYEQYF

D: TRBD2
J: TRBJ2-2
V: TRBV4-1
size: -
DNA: TGCGCCAGCAGCCAAGAGATGTGGACTAGCGGGAATTCATCCAGCGGGGAGCTGTTTTTT
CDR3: CASSQEMWTSGNSSSGELFF

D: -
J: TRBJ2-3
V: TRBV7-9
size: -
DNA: TGTGCCAGCAGCTTAGTGCGGGACACAGATACGCAGTATTTT
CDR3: CASSLVRDTDTQYF

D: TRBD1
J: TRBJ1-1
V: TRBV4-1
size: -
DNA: TGCGCCAGCAGCCACCGGGGACAGGGGGCCACTGAAGCTTTCTTT
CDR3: CASSHRGQGATEAFF

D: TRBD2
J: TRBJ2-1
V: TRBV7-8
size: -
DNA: TGTGCCAGCAGCATACTACCGACTAGCGGGGGGCCTCGCAGCTCCTACAATGAGCAGTTCTTC
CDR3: CASSILPTSGGPRSSYNEQFF

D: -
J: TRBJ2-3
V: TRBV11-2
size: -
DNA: TGTGCCAGCAGCTTAGAACTACCGCGCCGGGAGACCCCAGATACGCAGTATTTT
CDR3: CASSLELPRRETPDTQYF

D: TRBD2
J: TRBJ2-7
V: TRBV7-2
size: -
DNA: TGTGCCAGCAGCTCTACCGGGACTAGCGGGAGCTACGAGCAGTACTTC
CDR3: CASSSTGTSGSYEQYF

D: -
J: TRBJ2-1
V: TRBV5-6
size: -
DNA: TGTGCCAGCAGCTTGGCCAAACGGGGAGACGGCCAGTTCTTC
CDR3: CASSLAKRGDGQFF

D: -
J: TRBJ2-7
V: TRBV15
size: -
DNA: TGTGCCACCAGCCCGCCGGGACTTGCCTACGAGCAGTACTTC
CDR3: CATSPPGLAYEQYF

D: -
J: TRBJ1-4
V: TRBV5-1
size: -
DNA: TGCGCCAGCAGTCCAGGAGGGTCCACTAATGAAAAACTGTTTTTT
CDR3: CASSPGGSTNEKLFF

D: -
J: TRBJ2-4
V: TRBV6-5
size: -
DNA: TGTGCCAGCAGTTACTCGAGCCCCCTAGCCAAAAACATTCAGTACTTC
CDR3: CASSYSSPLAKNIQYF

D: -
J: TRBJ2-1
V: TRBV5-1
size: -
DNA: TGCGCCAGCAGCTTGGACAGGGAGGGACTCAATGAGCAGTTCTTC
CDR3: CASSLDREGLNEQFF

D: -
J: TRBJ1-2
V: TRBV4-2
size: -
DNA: TGTGCCAGCAGCCAAGACAGGTTGGCTTACTATGGCTACACCTTC
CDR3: CASSQDRLAYYGYTF

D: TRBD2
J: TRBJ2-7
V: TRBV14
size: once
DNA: TGTGCCAGCAGCCAAGATCTGTCTAGCGGGAGGGCCTACGAGCAGTACTTC
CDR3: CASSQDLSSGRAYEQYF

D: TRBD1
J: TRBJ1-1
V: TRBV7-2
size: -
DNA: TGTGCCAGCAGCTCATCCCCCGACAGGGGGAACACTGAAGCTTTCTTT
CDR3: CASSSSPDRGNTEAFF

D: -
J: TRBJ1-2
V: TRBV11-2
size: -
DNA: TGTGCCAGCAGCTTAGACCCCTCCCCACAGCTTAACTATGGCTACACCTTC
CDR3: CASSLDPSPQLNYGYTF

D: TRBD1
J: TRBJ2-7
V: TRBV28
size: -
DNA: TGTGCCAGCAGTCTTGGACAGGGTTTCACCTACGAGCAGTACTTC
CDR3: CASSLGQGFTYEQYF

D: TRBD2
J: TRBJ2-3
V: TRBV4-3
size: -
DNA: TGCGCCAGCAGCCCGGGACTAGCGGGGGCAACTGTAACAGATACGCAGTATTTT
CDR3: CASSPGLAGATVTDTQYF

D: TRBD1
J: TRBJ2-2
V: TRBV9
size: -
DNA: TGTGCCAGCAGCGTTGTGGACAGGGGGAACACCGGGGAGCTGTTTTTT
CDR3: CASSVVDRGNTGELFF

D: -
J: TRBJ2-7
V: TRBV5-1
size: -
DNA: TGCGCCAGCAGCCCGGGTTGGAGGGTCTACGAGCAGTACTTC
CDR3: CASSPGWRVYEQYF

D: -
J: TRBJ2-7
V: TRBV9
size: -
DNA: TGTGCCAGCAGCGTAGCTTTGGGGGGAGACTCCTACGAGCAGTACTTC
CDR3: CASSVALGGDSYEQYF

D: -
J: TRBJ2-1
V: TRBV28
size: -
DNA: TGTGCCAGCAGTTTAAAGAGGACAACGTACAATGAGCAGTTCTTC
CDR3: CASSLKRTTYNEQFF

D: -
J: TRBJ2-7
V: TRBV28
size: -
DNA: TGTGCCAGCAGTTTAAGGACAGACCATACCTCCTACGAGCAGTACTTC
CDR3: CASSLRTDHTSYEQYF

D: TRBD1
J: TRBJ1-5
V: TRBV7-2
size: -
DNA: TGTGCCAGCAGCTTGGGACAGGGGGGGAATAGCAATCAGCCCCAGCATTTT
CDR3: CASSLGQGGNSNQPQHF

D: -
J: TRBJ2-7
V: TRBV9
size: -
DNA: TGTGCCAGCGTAACATGGGAGCAGTACTTC
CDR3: CASVTWEQYF

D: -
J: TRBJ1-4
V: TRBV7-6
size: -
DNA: TGTGCCAGCAGCTTAGTTACAGGGCCTAATGAAAAACTGTTTTTT
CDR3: CASSLVTGPNEKLFF

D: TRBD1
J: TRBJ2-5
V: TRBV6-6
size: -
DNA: TGTGCCAGCACAACCAAGGGGGCCCACCGCGTGGAGACCCAGTACTTC
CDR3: CASTTKGAHRVETQYF

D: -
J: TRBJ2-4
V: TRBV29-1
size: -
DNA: TGCAGCGTCGGAAACAGTCGACAGACGGATCTAGCCAAAAACATTCAGTACTTC
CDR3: CSVGNSRQTDLAKNIQYF

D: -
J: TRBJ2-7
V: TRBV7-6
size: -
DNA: TGTGCCAGCAGCCCGAACAGGGTCGCTTACGAGCAGTACTTC
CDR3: CASSPNRVAYEQYF

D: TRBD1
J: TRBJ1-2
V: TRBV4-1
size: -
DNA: TGCGCCAGCAGCCAAGATAAAGGGGGCCAGTTAGGGGACTATGGCTACACCTTC
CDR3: CASSQDKGGQLGDYGYTF

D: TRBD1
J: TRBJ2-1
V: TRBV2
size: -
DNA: TGTGCCAGCAGTGATAGCCCCGGGACAGGGCACAATGAGCAGTTCTTC
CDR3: CASSDSPGTGHNEQFF

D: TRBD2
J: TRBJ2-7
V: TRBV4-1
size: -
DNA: TGCGCCAGCAGCCAAGGGGCTAGCGGGCACCTCCCCAGGGTCTACGAGCAGTACTTC
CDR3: CASSQGASGHLPRVYEQYF

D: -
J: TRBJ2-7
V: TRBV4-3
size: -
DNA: TGCGCCAGCAGCCAACTACAGGCTTACGAGCAGTACTTC
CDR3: CASSQLQAYEQYF

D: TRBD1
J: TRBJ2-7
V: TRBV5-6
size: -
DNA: TGTGCCAGCAGCCCCCCCGACAGGGGGGTCGACGAGCAGTACTTC
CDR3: CASSPPDRGVDEQYF

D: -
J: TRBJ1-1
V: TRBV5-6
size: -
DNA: TGTGCCAGCAGCGGTCAGGGGATGATGAACACTGAAGCTTTCTTT
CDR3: CASSGQGMMNTEAFF

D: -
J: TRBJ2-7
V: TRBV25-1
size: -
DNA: TGTGCCAGCAAGAGTTTCGGCTCCTACGAGCAGTACTTC
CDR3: CASKSFGSYEQYF

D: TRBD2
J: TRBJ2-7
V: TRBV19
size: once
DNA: TGTGCCAGTAGTCCACTAGCGGTAAAGATTACCTACGAGCAGTACTTC
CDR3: CASSPLAVKITYEQYF